This T cell receptor beta chain stems from a study of blood T cells in healthy people across ages. The study's findings and limits: What prevented conclusive comparison of naive and antigen-experienced cells was that PBMCs were unsorted.

This CDR3 spans 17 amino acids. CDR1 is SGDLS and CDR2 is YYNGEE in the germline V gene. V lost 4 bases and J lost 0; bases outside the gene matches: 7. Combining a sample-barcoded 5' primer with a J-beta primer mix, a second PCR ran for about 7 to 12 cycles. MiXCR, run by TCRdb on the 5' RACE reads, gives a single entry per CDR3 protein. The sample yields hundreds of thousands of distinct CDR3 sequences, about 46% seen once. Only a few counts were recorded for this clonotype. Its matching antigen is unknown. Collection of roughly 9.8 milliliters of peripheral blood was performed for each donor. Sequencing used blood. This sequence was found in a man older than 75 in good health. The rearrangement links TRBV9 to TRBJ2-4, with 10 bases aligning to TRBD1. CDR3 DNA sequence: TGTGCCAGCAGCTCCATGACAGGGGGCGTAGCCAAAAACATTCAGTACTTC. As protein: CASSSMTGGVAKNIQYF.